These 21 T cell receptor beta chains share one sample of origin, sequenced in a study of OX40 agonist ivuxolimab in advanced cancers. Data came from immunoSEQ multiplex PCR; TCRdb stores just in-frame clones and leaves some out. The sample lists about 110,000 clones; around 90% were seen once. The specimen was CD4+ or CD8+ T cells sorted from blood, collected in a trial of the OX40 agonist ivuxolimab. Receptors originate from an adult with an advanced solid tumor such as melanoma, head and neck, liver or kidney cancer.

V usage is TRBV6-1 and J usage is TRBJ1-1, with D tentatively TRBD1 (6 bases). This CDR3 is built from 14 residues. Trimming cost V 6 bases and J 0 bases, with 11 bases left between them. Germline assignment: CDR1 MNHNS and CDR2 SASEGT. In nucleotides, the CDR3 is TGTGCCAGCAGGAAGGACAGCCTGAACACTGAAGCTTTCTTT. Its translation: CASRKDSLNTEAFF.

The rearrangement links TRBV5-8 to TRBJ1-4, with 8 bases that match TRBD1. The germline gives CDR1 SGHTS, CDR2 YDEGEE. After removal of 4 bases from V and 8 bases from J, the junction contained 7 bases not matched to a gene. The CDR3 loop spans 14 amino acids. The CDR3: CASSGWTGREKLFF. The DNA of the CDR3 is TGTGCCAGCAGCGGGTGGACAGGGAGGGAAAAACTGTTTTTT. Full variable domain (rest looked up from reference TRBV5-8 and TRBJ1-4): EAGVTQSPTHLIKTRGQQATLRCSPISGHTSVYWYQQALGLGLQFLLWYDEGEERNRGNFPPRFSGRQFPNYSSELNVNALELEDSALYLCASSGWTGREKLFFGSGTQLSVL.

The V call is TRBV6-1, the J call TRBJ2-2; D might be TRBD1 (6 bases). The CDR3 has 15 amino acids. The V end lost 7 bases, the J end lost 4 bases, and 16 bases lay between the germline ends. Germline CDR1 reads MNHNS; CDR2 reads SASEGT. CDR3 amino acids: CASMGRGSITGELFF. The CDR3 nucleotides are TGTGCCAGCATGGGCAGGGGATCGATCACCGGGGAGCTGTTTTTT.

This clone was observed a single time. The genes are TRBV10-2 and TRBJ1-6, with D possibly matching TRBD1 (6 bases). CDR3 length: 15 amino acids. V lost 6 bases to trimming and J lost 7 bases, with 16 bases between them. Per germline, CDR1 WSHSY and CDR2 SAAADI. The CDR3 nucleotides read TGCGCCAGCAGCCAAGCTGGGGGGGCGAATTCACCCCTCCACTTT. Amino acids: CASSQAGGANSPLHF.

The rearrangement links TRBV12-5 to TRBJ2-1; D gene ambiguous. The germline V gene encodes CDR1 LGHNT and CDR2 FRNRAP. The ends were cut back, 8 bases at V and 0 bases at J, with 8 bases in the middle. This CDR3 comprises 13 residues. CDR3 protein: CASSGGSYNEQFF. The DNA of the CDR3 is TGTGCTAGTTCAGGCGGCTCCTACAATGAGCAGTTCTTC.

CDR3 loop: CASSWLAWTDTQYF. The CDR3 DNA reads TGTGCCAGCAGTTGGCTAGCGTGGACAGATACGCAGTATTTT. The chain employs TRBV2 and TRBJ2-3, with TRBD2 as a possible D gene (6 bases). The germline gives CDR1 SNHLY, CDR2 FYNNEI. The CDR3 runs 14 residues. Trimming removed 5 bases from V and 3 bases from J, with 12 bases in between.

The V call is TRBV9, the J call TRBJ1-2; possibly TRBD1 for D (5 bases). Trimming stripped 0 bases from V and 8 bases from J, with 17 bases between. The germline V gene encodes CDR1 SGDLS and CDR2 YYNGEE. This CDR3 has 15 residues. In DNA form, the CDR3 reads TGTGCCAGCAGCGTAGCGGGGCGCTCGAATGTCGGCTACACCTTC. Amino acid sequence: CASSVAGRSNVGYTF.

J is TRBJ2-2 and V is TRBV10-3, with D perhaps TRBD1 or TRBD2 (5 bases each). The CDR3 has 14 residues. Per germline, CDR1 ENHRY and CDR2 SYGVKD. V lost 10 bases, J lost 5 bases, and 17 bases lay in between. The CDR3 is CATSPGPGTGELFF. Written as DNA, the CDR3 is TGTGCCACATCACCGGGGCCTGGGACCGGGGAGCTGTTTTTT.

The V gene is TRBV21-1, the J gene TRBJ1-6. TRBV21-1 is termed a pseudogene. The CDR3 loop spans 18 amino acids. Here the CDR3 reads CASSKGPSRGGYNSPLHF. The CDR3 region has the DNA TGTGCCAGCAGCAAAGGCCCCAGCCGGGGCGGGTATAATTCACCCCTCCACTTT.

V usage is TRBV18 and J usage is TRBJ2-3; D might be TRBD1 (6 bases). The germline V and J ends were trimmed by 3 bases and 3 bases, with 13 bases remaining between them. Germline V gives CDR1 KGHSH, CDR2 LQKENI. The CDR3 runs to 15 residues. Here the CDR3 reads CASSPARGWTDTQYF. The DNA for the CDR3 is TGTGCCAGCTCACCGGCCAGGGGTTGGACAGATACGCAGTATTTT.

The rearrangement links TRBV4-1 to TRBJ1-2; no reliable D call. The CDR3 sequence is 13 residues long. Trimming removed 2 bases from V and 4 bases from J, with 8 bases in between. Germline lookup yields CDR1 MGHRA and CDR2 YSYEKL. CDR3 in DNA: TGCGCCAGCAGCCAAAGTGGGAGCTATGGCTACACCTTC. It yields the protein CASSQSGSYGYTF.

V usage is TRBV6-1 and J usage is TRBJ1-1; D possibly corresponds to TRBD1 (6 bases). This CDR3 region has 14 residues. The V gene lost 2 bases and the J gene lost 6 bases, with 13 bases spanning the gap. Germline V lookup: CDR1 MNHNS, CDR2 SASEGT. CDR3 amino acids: CASSELTEGAEAFF. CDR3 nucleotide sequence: TGTGCCAGCAGTGAACTTACCGAGGGGGCTGAAGCTTTCTTT.

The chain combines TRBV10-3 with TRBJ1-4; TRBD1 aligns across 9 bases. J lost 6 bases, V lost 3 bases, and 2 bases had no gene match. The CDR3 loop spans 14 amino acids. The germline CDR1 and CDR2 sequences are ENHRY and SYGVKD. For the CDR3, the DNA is TGTGCCATCAGTGAAGACAGGGGGTATGAAAAACTGTTTTTT. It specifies CAISEDRGYEKLFF.

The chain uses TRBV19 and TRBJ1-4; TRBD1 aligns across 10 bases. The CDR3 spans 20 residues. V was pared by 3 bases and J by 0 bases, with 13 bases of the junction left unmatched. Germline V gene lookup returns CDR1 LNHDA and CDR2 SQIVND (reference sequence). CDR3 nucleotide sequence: TGTGCCAGTAGTATGGTGAGACAGGGGGCCCCAATTGCAACTAATGAAAAACTGTTTTTT. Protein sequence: CASSMVRQGAPIATNEKLFF.

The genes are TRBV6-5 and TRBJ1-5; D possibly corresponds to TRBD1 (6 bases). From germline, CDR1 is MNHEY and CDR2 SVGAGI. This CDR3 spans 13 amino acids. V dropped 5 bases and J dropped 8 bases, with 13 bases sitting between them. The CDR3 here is CASSVQGGEPQHF. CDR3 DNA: TGTGCCAGCAGTGTACAGGGAGGAGAGCCCCAGCATTTT.

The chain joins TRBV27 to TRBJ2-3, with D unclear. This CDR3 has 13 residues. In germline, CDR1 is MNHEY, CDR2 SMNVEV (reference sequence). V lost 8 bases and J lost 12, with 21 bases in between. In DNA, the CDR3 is TGTGCCAGCTGGGCCAATTCGATACCAGTCCAGTATTTT. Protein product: CASWANSIPVQYF.

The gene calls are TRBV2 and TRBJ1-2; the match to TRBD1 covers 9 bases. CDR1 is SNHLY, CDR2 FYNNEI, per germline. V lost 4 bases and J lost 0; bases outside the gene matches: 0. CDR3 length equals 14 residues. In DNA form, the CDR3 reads TGTGCCAGCAGTGGACAGGGGGCTAACTATGGCTACACCTTC. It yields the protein CASSGQGANYGYTF.

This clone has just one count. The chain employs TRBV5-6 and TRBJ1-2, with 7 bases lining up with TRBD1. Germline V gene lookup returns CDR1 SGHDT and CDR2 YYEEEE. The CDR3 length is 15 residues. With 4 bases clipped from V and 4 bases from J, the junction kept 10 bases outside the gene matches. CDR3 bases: TGTGCCAGCAGCGAAGGGACAGCGACCTTCTATGGCTACACCTTC. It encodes CASSEGTATFYGYTF.

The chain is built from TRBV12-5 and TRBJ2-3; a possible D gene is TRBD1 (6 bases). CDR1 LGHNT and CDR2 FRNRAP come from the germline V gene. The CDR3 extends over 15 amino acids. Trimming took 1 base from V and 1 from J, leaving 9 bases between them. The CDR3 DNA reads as TGTGCTAGTGGTTTGGGACAGGCGGGCACAGATACGCAGTATTTT. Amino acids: CASGLGQAGTDTQYF.

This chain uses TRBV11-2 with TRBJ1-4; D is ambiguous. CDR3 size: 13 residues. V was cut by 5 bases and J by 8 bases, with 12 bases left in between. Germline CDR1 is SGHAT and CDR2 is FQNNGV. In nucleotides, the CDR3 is TGTGCCAGCAGCAGGGCGATGGTAGAAAAACTGTTTTTT. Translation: CASSRAMVEKLFF.

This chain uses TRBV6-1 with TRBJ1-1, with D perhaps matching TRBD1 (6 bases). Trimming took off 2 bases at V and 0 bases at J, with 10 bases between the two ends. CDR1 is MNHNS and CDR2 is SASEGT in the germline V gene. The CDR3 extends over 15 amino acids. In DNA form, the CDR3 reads TGTGCCAGCAGTGAAAGTCACAGGGTGAACACTGAAGCTTTCTTT. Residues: CASSESHRVNTEAFF.